The table lists the clone carrying this T cell receptor beta chain with a count of one. The record originates from a study of PD-L1 blockade in urothelial cancer. Trimming took off 0 bases at V and 10 bases at J, with 15 bases between the two ends. This CDR3 has 14 residues. In germline, CDR1 is MNHNS, CDR2 SASEGT. Method: immunoSEQ multiplex PCR; TCRdb's copy keeps in-frame clones and lacks some. The table has roughly 76,000 clones, around 93% seen once. Time point: peripheral blood 6 weeks after treatment start. The sequence was obtained from a woman older than 75 with urothelial cancer. The chain carries TRBV6-1 and TRBJ1-1; no clear D gene. Sequences were derived from PBMCs, sampled around atezolizumab (anti-PD-L1) treatment. CDR3 in DNA: TGTGCCAGCAGTGAAGCGCGGTCGGTCCCTGGAGCTTTCTTT. As protein: CASSEARSVPGAFF.